This T cell receptor (beta chain) comes out of a study of blood T cell repertoires in COVID-19. At the level of the study: The United States, Italy and Spain were the sources of the acute and convalescent COVID-19 samples. T cells, B-cell-depleted T cells, or PBMCs supplied cDNA or gDNA.

Germline CDR1 and CDR2: SGDLS and YYNGEE. The V end lost 0 bases, the J end lost 8 bases, and 8 bases lay between the germline ends. The CDR3 is 13 amino acids. Per the authors' pipeline: Estimation of nucleated cell counts relied on the amplification of reference gene primers. The protocol was immunoSEQ multiplex PCR, while the TCRdb copy is restricted to in-frame clones and leaves out a portion. V, J and clone size are those of that table, while D and trimming were read from the DNA. The data contain roughly 88,000 clones, 72% of them singletons. This clone was observed a few times. This TCR derives from a woman aged 60 to 75 in a cohort sampled during active or convalescent COVID-19. What was sequenced was peripheral blood. V gene TRBV9 combines with J gene TRBJ2-2; the D is unclear. CDR3: CASSVVRSGELFF. The CDR3 DNA reads TGTGCCAGCAGCGTAGTTCGTTCTGGGGAGCTGTTTTTT.